This TCR beta chain was obtained from a study of cytomegalovirus exposure and HLA in healthy donors. Study-wide results and limits: Cytomegalovirus-associated status was assigned to roughly 160 TCR beta chains. V- and J-gene trimming of TCR beta was linked (in a later analysis) to a missense DCLRE1C variant.

Germline V gene data show CDR1 as LNHDA and CDR2 as SQIVND (reference sequence). The ends lost 6 bases at V and 1 base at J; junction bases unmatched: 5. The CDR3 consists of 14 residues. As concerns this clone: Its antigen is not known.

Healthy individuals who donated bone marrow served as the donors. PCR primers comprised 60 Vbeta and 13 Jbeta primers. The data were produced by immunoSEQ multiplex PCR, yet TCRdb's version contains in-frame clones alone and is incomplete. This table holds more than 90,000 clones, approximately 77% found once. Sequenced input: PBMCs. The source of this sequence is a female donor in good health and CMV-seronegative. The chain employs TRBV19 and TRBJ1-1, with 7 bases identical to TRBD1. CDR3 sequence reads: CASRQGLENTEAFF. CDR3 in DNA: TGTGCCAGTAGACAGGGGCTCGAGAACACTGAAGCTTTCTTT.